Listed below are T cell receptor beta chains from one sample, sequenced in a study of cytomegalovirus exposure and HLA in healthy donors. The repertoire was sequenced with immunoSEQ multiplex PCR; TCRdb's copy has only in-frame clones and lacks some. Of approximately 210,000 clones in the sample, roughly 80% were seen once. The sequencing sample was made of PBMCs. These receptors all come from a woman aged 25 to 39 in good health and CMV-seropositive. Both conserved end residues are part of each CDR3.

>TRBV9
CASSAPGTSDTNEQFF
>TRBV15
CATSTSPPGTGELFF
>TRBV28
CASSSKGRGKTEAFF
>TRBV27
CASSPSVGELFF
>TRBV2
CASRGAGAYNEQFF
>TRBV11-3
CASSSDRDGSPLHF
>TRBV6-6
CASSYDGGGNQPQHF
>TRBV5-1
CASSLGRGRETQYF
>TRBV5-1
CASSPTGDLGYEQYF
>TRBV9
CASSVQGASTEAFF
>TRBV30
CAWRGREGLIGRGEQYF
>TRBV7-9
CASSLEGANTF
>TRBV4-1
CASSQPRDRPNYGYTF
>TRBV29-1
CSVEQTGTGGIGYTF
>TRBV15
CATSSRGLTGELFF
>TRBV28
CASSLLGQGMEDTQYF
>TRBV5-4
CASSSGTRDEQYF
>TRBV25-1
CASSYNSGSSYEQYF
>TRBV28
CASTSMGQGSYEQYF
>TRBV6-1
CASLTGAKTDTQYF
>TRBV5-1
CASSLGGSSETQYF
>TRBV14
CASSQGQGAGIDYGYTF
>TRBV28
CASSIFIADSNQPQHF
>TRBV4-2
CASSQDGGQPSYEQYF
>TRBV2
CASSEVGGAINEQFF
>TRBV18
CASSPGSQGLQPQHF
>TRBV28
CASSFPSGTGSLHF
>TRBV13
CASSLLSSGNTIYF
>TRBV5-1
CASSSGGESYNEQFF
>TRBV5-1
CASSLDRVYEQYF
>TRBV28
CASNEVQINQPQHF
>TRBV30
CAWSVQGAGEQFF
>TRBV18
CASSLRGGGYGYTF
>TRBV19
CASRLGPGDTQYF
>TRBV5-1
CASSLAGVSYNEQFF
>TRBV19
CASSIYEGEGQPQHF
>TRBV5-4
CASSRTSVPHDTQYF
>TRBV7-9
CASGGGTVNTGELFF
>TRBV6-5
CASSWDRFTGELFF
>TRBV5-1
CASRPDRVAGTEAFF
>TRBV4-2
CASSQARAGGPGELFF
>TRBV7-2
CASSDRNQPQHF
>TRBV7-9
CAGGGPDTDTQYF
>TRBV4-3
CASSQGPGTSESYTQYF
>TRBV27
CASSLSVSTGELFF